Listed below are T cell receptor beta chains from one sample, sequenced in a study of shared clonotypes between healthy human individuals. Data came from immunoSEQ multiplex PCR; TCRdb stores just in-frame clones and leaves some out. Of approximately 740,000 clones listed, nearly 95% were seen once; the top ten hold 20% to 30%. Sequenced input: naive CD8+ T cells sorted from blood. These receptors were collected from a man aged 25 to 40 in good health. Each CDR3 is given with its conserved first and last residue. D genes are given only for firm matches. The listing skips clone size in some rows; elsewhere it reads once, few, many or a size class.

V: TRBV7-9; J: TRBJ2-2; D: TRBD1; size: .; length: 16; CDR3: CASSSRDREFPGELFF; DNA: TGTGCCAGCAGCTCCCGGGACAGGGAGTTTCCCGGGGAGCTGTTTTTT
V: TRBV21-1; J: TRBJ2-7; D: .; size: .; length: 13; CDR3: CASRLSGTYEQYF; DNA: TGTGCCAGCAGACTTAGCGGGACCTACGAGCAGTACTTC
V: TRBV5-1; J: TRBJ2-2; D: .; size: once; length: 15; CDR3: CASSLVTRNTGELFF; DNA: TGCGCCAGCAGCTTGGTGACAAGAAACACCGGGGAGCTGTTTTTT
V: TRBV7-9; J: TRBJ1-2; D: TRBD1; size: .; length: 14; CDR3: CASSLDRGVDGYTF; DNA: TGTGCCAGCAGCTTAGACAGGGGAGTAGATGGCTACACCTTC
V: TRBV5-1; J: TRBJ2-3; D: TRBD2; size: .; length: 16; CDR3: CASSLDGGSPTDTQYF; DNA: TGCGCCAGCAGCTTGGATGGCGGGAGCCCCACAGATACGCAGTATTTT
V: TRBV25-1; J: TRBJ1-5; D: .; size: many; length: 14; CDR3: CASSGPQGREPQHF; DNA: TGTGCCAGCAGTGGCCCTCAGGGGCGTGAGCCCCAGCATTTT
V: TRBV6-1; J: TRBJ2-3; D: .; size: .; length: 15; CDR3: CASSGLAGSTDTQYF; DNA: TGTGCCAGCAGTGGCCTAGCAGGGAGCACAGATACGCAGTATTTT
V: TRBV4-1; J: TRBJ2-7; D: TRBD1; size: .; length: 13; CDR3: CASSHDRDYEQYF; DNA: TGCGCCAGCAGCCACGACAGGGACTACGAGCAGTACTTC
V: TRBV5-1; J: TRBJ2-1; D: TRBD2; size: .; length: 14; CDR3: CASGEGSSYNEQFF; DNA: TGCGCCAGCGGGGAGGGGAGCTCCTACAATGAGCAGTTCTTC
V: TRBV7-2; J: TRBJ2-2; D: .; size: once; length: 16; CDR3: CASSLGPRMNTGELFF; DNA: TGTGCCAGCAGCTTAGGCCCCAGGATGAACACCGGGGAGCTGTTTTTT
V: TRBV11-1; J: TRBJ1-4; D: TRBD1; size: .; length: 15; CDR3: CASSEYRGQDEKLFF; DNA: TGTGCCAGCAGCGAATACAGGGGGCAGGATGAAAAACTGTTTTTT
V: TRBV11-2; J: TRBJ2-7; D: .; size: .; length: 12; CDR3: CASSRDSYEQYF; DNA: TGTGCCAGCAGTCGGGATTCCTACGAGCAGTACTTC
V: TRBV11-2; J: TRBJ2-7; D: TRBD2; size: .; length: 14; CDR3: CASRGGLAGVEQYF; DNA: TGTGCCAGCAGGGGGGGACTAGCGGGAGTCGAGCAGTACTTC
V: TRBV28; J: TRBJ2-2; D: TRBD2; size: .; length: 19; CDR3: CASSSLMQLAATNTGELFF; DNA: TGTGCCAGCAGTTCACTAATGCAACTAGCGGCCACGAACACCGGGGAGCTGTTTTTT
V: TRBV2; J: TRBJ2-3; D: .; size: .; length: 14; CDR3: CASSEAGQLDTQYF; DNA: TGTGCCAGCAGTGAAGCGGGCCAGCTGGATACGCAGTATTTT
V: TRBV28; J: TRBJ1-1; D: TRBD1; size: .; length: 15; CDR3: CASSWQGAIDTEAFF; DNA: TGTGCCAGCAGTTGGCAGGGGGCAATTGACACTGAAGCTTTCTTT